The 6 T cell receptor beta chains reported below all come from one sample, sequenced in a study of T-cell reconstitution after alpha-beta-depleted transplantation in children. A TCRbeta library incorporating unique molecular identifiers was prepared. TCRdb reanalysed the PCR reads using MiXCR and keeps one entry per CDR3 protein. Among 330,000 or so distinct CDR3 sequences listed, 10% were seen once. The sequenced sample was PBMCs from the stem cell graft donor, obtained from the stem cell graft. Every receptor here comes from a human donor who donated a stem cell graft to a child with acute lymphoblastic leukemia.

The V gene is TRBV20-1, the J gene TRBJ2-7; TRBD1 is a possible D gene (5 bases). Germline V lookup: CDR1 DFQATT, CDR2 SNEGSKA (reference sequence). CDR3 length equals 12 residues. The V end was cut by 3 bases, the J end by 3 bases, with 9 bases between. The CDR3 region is CSARGQFYEQYF. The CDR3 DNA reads TGCAGTGCTAGGGGGCAGTTCTACGAGCAGTACTTC.

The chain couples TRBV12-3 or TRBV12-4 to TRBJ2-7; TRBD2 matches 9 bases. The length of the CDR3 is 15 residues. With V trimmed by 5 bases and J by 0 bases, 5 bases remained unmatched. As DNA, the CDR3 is TGTGCCAGCAGTGAGAGCGGGAGGATCTCCTACGAGCAGTACTTC. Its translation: CASSESGRISYEQYF.

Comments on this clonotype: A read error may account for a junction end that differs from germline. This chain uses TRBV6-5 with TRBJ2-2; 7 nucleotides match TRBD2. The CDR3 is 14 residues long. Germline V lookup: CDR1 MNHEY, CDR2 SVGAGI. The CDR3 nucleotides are TGTGCCAGCAGTTTCAGCGGGAACCCCGGGGAGCTGTTTTTT. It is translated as CASSFSGNPGELFF.

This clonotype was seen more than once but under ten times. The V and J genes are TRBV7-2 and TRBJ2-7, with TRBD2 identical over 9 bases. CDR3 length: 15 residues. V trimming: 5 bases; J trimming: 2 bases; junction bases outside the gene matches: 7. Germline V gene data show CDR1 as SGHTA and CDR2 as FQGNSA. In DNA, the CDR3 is TGTGCCAGCAGCCGTATAGCGGGGGCCGCCTACGAGCAGTACTTC. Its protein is CASSRIAGAAYEQYF.

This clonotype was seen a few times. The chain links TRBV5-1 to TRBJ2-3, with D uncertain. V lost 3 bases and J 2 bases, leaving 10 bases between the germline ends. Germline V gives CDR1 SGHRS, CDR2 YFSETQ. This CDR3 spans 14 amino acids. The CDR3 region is CASSSQGPTDTQYF. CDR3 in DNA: TGCGCCAGCAGCTCTCAAGGGCCCACAGATACGCAGTATTTT.

In DNA, the CDR3 is TGTGCCATCAGTGAGCCGGGACAGCGGAGCTCCTACGAGCAGTACTTC. Translated: CAISEPGQRSSYEQYF. This rearrangement joins TRBV10-3 to TRBJ2-7; TRBD1 matches 7 bases. The germline V gene encodes CDR1 ENHRY and CDR2 SYGVKD. The junction had 7 bases not matched to a gene; V was cut back by 2 bases and J by 0 bases. The CDR3 extends over 16 amino acids.